This TCR beta chain was recorded in a study of beta chain features in type 1 diabetes. Across the study: Age, gender, cell numbers and subset yield matched between patients and controls. Broader study findings: Across all four CD4+ subsets, people with type 1 diabetes showed modestly shorter TCRB CDR3s.

Every bit of the isolated RNA underwent reverse transcription, so sequencing read expressed TCRB transcripts. The protocol was immunoSEQ multiplex PCR, while the TCRdb copy is restricted to in-frame clones and leaves out a portion. The table lists about 190,000 clones, approximately 7.8% of them singletons. Worth noting for this clone: Its antigen is unknown.

Unmatched junction bases numbered 4, after V lost 5 bases and J lost 1 base. In germline, CDR1 is SGHNT, CDR2 YENEEA. The CDR3 has 17 residues. The receptor comes from a woman aged 40 to 55 with type 1 diabetes. The material sequenced was central memory CD4+ T cells from blood. The chain links TRBV11-3 to TRBJ2-4; 14 bases agree with TRBD2. CDR3 loop: CASSLRTSGGAKNIQYF. The CDR3 nucleotides read TGTGCCAGCAGCCTTCGGACTAGCGGGGGGGCCAAAAACATTCAGTACTTC. The complete variable domain, with remaining parts taken from reference TRBV11-3 and TRBJ2-4, reads EAGVVQSPRYKIIEKKQPVAFWCNPISGHNTLYWYLQNLGQGPELLIRYENEEAVDDSQLPKDRFSAERLKGVDSTLKIQPAELGDSAVYLCASSLRTSGGAKNIQYFGAGTRLSVL.